Listed below are T cell receptor beta chains from one sample, sequenced in a study of CD8+CD57+ T cells in acquired aplastic anemia. TCRdb used MiXCR to reprocess the reads, holding one entry per CDR3 protein. The table records fewer than 80,000 distinct CDR3 sequences, less than 85% of them present only once. Sequencing used sorted CD4+, CD8+, or CD8+CD57+ T cells (not recorded which) from PBMCs. These receptors came from a human donor with aplastic anemia. Each CDR3 is given with its conserved first and last residue. A D gene is named only where the DNA matches it firmly.

d_gene,j_gene,v_gene,CDR3nt,CDR3aa
TRBD1,TRBJ2-3,TRBV9,TGTGCCAGCAGCGCCGAGACAGGGCATGGAGATACGCAGTATTTT,CASSAETGHGDTQYF
-,TRBJ2-5,TRBV19,TGTGCCAGTAGCATGACAGAACAAGAGACCCAGTACTTC,CASSMTEQETQYF
-,TRBJ1-2,TRBV28,TGTGCCAGCAGTCCACCCGGTGGGGGATCCCCCGAGGGCTACACCTTC,CASSPPGGGSPEGYTF
-,TRBJ1-5,TRBV19,TGTGCCAGTAGTATAAGGCAGGGAGGGTATCAGCCCCAGCATTTT,CASSIRQGGYQPQHF
-,TRBJ2-1,TRBV5-5,TGTGCCAGCAGCTTGAGCGGAGAGAACAATGAGCAGTTCTTC,CASSLSGENNEQFF
-,TRBJ2-7,TRBV19,TGTGCCAGTAGTGGGCAGGGCAGATTTTACGAGCAGTACTTC,CASSGQGRFYEQYF
TRBD1,TRBJ1-1,TRBV5-1,TGCGCCAGCAGCGTGGGACAGCGGAACACTGAAGCTTTCTTT,CASSVGQRNTEAFF
-,TRBJ2-7,TRBV24-1,TGTGCCACCAGTGAAGCAGGGGGGAACTACGAGCGGTACTTC,CATSEAGGNYERYF
-,TRBJ1-6,TRBV2,TGTGCCAGCAAACCTACAACTGGACTCAATAATTCACCCCTCCACTTT,CASKPTTGLNNSPLHF
TRBD1,TRBJ2-7,TRBV20-1,TGCAGTGTGGGACAGGGGAAATACGAGCAGTACTTC,CSVGQGKYEQYF
-,TRBJ2-1,TRBV5-1,TGCGCCAGCAGCTTGACGAGCTCCTACAATGAGCAGTTCTTC,CASSLTSSYNEQFF
TRBD1,TRBJ1-2,TRBV19,TGTGCCAGTAGCGAGACCGGGACAGGGTCCTATGGCTACACCTTC,CASSETGTGSYGYTF
-,TRBJ2-1,TRBV6-5,TGTGCCAGCAGCTCTCGAGTCAGGAATGAGCAGTTCTTC,CASSSRVRNEQFF
-,TRBJ2-7,TRBV20-1,TGCAGTGCTACCCGACGGGCCTACGAGCAGTACTTC,CSATRRAYEQYF
-,TRBJ1-2,TRBV29-1,TGCAGCGTTAGGGACCTCTATGGCTACACCTTC,CSVRDLYGYTF